Shown below are 25 T cell receptor beta chains from a single sample sequenced in a study of T cell changes during pregnancy in multiple sclerosis. Assay used: immunoSEQ multiplex PCR; TCRdb lists only in-frame clones, some missing. The repertoire holds about 41,000 clones, 80% to 90% seen once, with about 0.61% in the top ten. The material was CD4+ T cells from peripheral blood mononuclear cells, obtained in the first trimester of pregnancy. The receptors stem from a female donor with multiple sclerosis, enrolled in a pregnancy study.

The rearrangement joins TRBV5-1 to TRBJ2-1; 8 bases are a match to TRBD2. The germline gives CDR1 SGHRS, CDR2 YFSETQ. Unmatched junction bases numbered 4, after V lost 0 bases and J lost 5 bases. The CDR3 extends over 15 amino acids. This CDR3 is CASSLVSGNNNEQFF. As DNA, the CDR3 is TGCGCCAGCAGCTTGGTTAGCGGGAACAACAATGAGCAGTTCTTC.

The chain is built from TRBV4-3 and TRBJ2-3; 7 bases are a match to TRBD2. Germline V gene lookup returns CDR1 LGHNA and CDR2 YSLEER. This CDR3 spans 18 amino acids. The V gene end was trimmed by 0 bases and the J gene end by 5 bases; junction bases not matched to a gene: 14. The CDR3: CASSQEWAVGGPKDTQYF. The CDR3 bases are TGCGCCAGCAGCCAAGAATGGGCAGTGGGAGGGCCGAAAGATACGCAGTATTTT.

The V gene is TRBV6-5, the J gene TRBJ1-1, with 11 bases identical to TRBD1. The V gene's germline CDR1 is MNHEY and CDR2 SVGAGI. After removal of 2 bases from V and 3 bases from J, the junction contained 2 bases not matched to a gene. This CDR3 region has 15 residues. In DNA, the CDR3 is TGTGCCAGCAGTTACGGGGACAGGGGGGACACTGAAGCTTTCTTT. Translation: CASSYGDRGDTEAFF.

V and J are TRBV19 and TRBJ1-2; perhaps TRBD1 as D (5 bases). The CDR3 consists of 15 residues. V was shortened by 8 bases and J by 3 bases, with 19 bases between the two germline ends. CDR1 is LNHDA and CDR2 is SQIVND in the germline V gene (reference sequence). The DNA for the CDR3 is TGTGCCAGTTCAAGGATGCCCAAAGGGGACTATGGCTACACCTTC. It translates to CASSRMPKGDYGYTF.

V is TRBV7-2 and J is TRBJ2-7; 12 bases are shared with TRBD2. CDR1 and CDR2 (germline): SGHTA, FQGNSA. This CDR3 comprises 17 residues. V was pared by 5 bases and J by 0 bases, with 8 bases of the junction left unmatched. The CDR3 reads CASSIATSGSSSYEQYF. The DNA of the CDR3 is TGTGCCAGCAGCATTGCGACTAGCGGGAGCAGCTCCTACGAGCAGTACTTC.

This clone was picked up one time. The rearrangement uses TRBV7-3 and TRBJ2-3; 8 bases are shared with TRBD1. There are 15 residues in the CDR3. The germline V gene has CDR1 SGHTA and CDR2 FQGTGA. J lost 2 bases, V lost 5 bases, and 6 bases had no gene match. This CDR3 reads CASSLTGVITDTQYF. CDR3 DNA: TGTGCCAGCAGCCTGACAGGGGTTATCACAGATACGCAGTATTTT.

The chain couples TRBV9 to TRBJ1-4; D not certain. The CDR3 contains 13 residues. V lost 1 base, J lost 5 bases, and 6 bases lay in between. CDR1 is SGDLS and CDR2 is YYNGEE in the germline V gene. CDR3 sequence: CASSVSQNEKLFF. Here the CDR3 DNA reads TGTGCCAGCAGCGTATCACAGAATGAAAAACTGTTTTTT.

The chain joins TRBV2 to TRBJ2-7; possibly TRBD2 for D (6 bases). The CDR3 is 12 residues long. The V end lost 6 bases, the J end lost 3 bases, and 9 bases lay between the germline ends. The germline gives CDR1 SNHLY, CDR2 FYNNEI. The CDR3 nucleotides are TGTGCCAGCAGGCGGGACGGCTACGAGCAGTACTTC. Amino acid sequence: CASRRDGYEQYF.

V gene TRBV25-1 combines with J gene TRBJ2-5; 7 nucleotides match TRBD1. The CDR3 sequence is 16 residues long. The trim removed 2 bases at V and 2 bases at J, leaving 8 bases unmatched. The germline gives CDR1 MGHDK, CDR2 SYGVNS. The CDR3 sequence: CASSEPDRVTQETQYF. CDR3 sequence (DNA): TGTGCCAGCAGTGAACCCGACAGGGTGACACAAGAGACCCAGTACTTC.

V gene TRBV2 combines with J gene TRBJ1-2; D possibly corresponds to TRBD1 (6 bases). Germline V CDR1 and CDR2: SNHLY, FYNNEI. The CDR3 is made up of 16 amino acids. V dropped 4 bases and J dropped 0 bases, with 15 bases sitting between them. The CDR3 sequence is CASSADRQVTNYGYTF. The CDR3, as DNA: TGTGCCAGCAGTGCGGATCGACAGGTGACTAACTATGGCTACACCTTC. Combining the CDR3 with reference TRBV2 and TRBJ1-2 gives the whole variable domain EPEVTQTPSHQVTQMGQEVILRCVPISNHLYFYWYRQILGQKVEFLVSFYNNEISEKSEIFDDQFSVERPDGSNFTLKIRSTKLEDSAMYFCASSADRQVTNYGYTFGSGTRLTVV.

The J gene is TRBJ1-1, the V gene TRBV11-2, with D maybe TRBD1 (5 bases). V lost 2 bases to trimming and J lost 11 bases, with 12 bases between them. The CDR3 is 12 residues long. Per the germline V gene, CDR1 is SGHAT and CDR2 is FQNNGV. The CDR3 region has the DNA TGTGCCAGCAGCTTAATGCAGGGTTCCGCTTTCTTT. The encoded protein is CASSLMQGSAFF. Supplemented by reference TRBV11-2 and TRBJ1-1, the full variable domain reads EAGVAQSPRYKIIEKRQSVAFWCNPISGHATLYWYQQILGQGPKLLIQFQNNGVVDDSQLPKDRFSAERLKGVDSTLKIQPAKLEDSAVYLCASSLMQGSAFFGQGTRLTVV.

This chain links TRBV2 with TRBJ2-3, with 8 nucleotides matching TRBD1. CDR1 SNHLY and CDR2 FYNNEI come from the germline V gene. J was trimmed by 5 bases and V by 6 bases; bases with no gene match: 10. There are 15 residues in the CDR3. CDR3 amino acids: CASRIQGVLRDTQYF. CDR3 bases: TGTGCCAGCAGGATACAGGGGGTTTTAAGAGATACGCAGTATTTT.

This clone was counted between two and nine times. The V gene is TRBV14, the J gene TRBJ2-7; 10 positions match TRBD2. CDR3 length: 12 residues. CDR1 and CDR2 (germline): SGHDN, FVKESK. Losses at the gene ends were 3 bases for V and 9 bases for J; bases not matched to a gene: 2. The CDR3 region is CASSQGLARQYF. The CDR3 nucleotides read TGTGCCAGCAGCCAGGGACTAGCGAGGCAGTACTTC.

This clone occurred once. The CDR3 sequence: CASSLGLGKRNNEQFF. The CDR3 DNA is TGCGCCAGCAGCTTGGGGCTCGGGAAAAGGAACAATGAGCAGTTCTTC. The chain is built from TRBV5-1 and TRBJ2-1, with D perhaps matching TRBD2 (5 bases). CDR1 is SGHRS and CDR2 is YFSETQ in the germline V gene. The CDR3 has 16 amino acids. V gave up 0 bases and J gave up 5 bases, with 15 bases separating them.

The chain combines TRBV30 with TRBJ2-2; TRBD2 matches 13 bases. The CDR3 length is 17 residues. CDR1 and CDR2 (germline): GTSNPN, SVGIG (reference sequence). With 3 bases clipped from V and 5 bases from J, the junction kept 9 bases outside the gene matches. CDR3 sequence reads: CAWRNRTSGRRTGELFF. The CDR3 bases are TGTGCCTGGAGAAATAGGACTAGCGGGAGAAGGACCGGGGAGCTGTTTTTT.

The rearrangement uses TRBV27 and TRBJ1-1; TRBD1 matches at 7 bases. This CDR3 comprises 15 residues. V was clipped by 6 bases and J by 0 bases; unmatched bases: 7. Looked up from germline, CDR1 is MNHEY and CDR2 is SMNVEV (reference sequence). The CDR3 sequence: CASSLSGTVNTEAFF. The CDR3 nucleotides read TGTGCCAGCAGCCTCTCCGGGACAGTGAACACTGAAGCTTTCTTT.

As DNA, the CDR3 is TGTGCCAGCAGTGTCTTAGCGGGAGGCCCCTACAATGAGCAGTTCTTC. Residues: CASSVLAGGPYNEQFF. The rearrangement uses TRBV27 and TRBJ2-1; 10 nucleotides match TRBD2. The junction had 6 bases not matched to a gene; V was cut back by 5 bases and J by 2 bases. The V gene's germline CDR1 is MNHEY and CDR2 SMNVEV (reference sequence). The CDR3 sequence is 16 residues long.

The gene calls are TRBV7-9 and TRBJ1-1, with D maybe TRBD1 (5 bases). Germline V CDR1 and CDR2: SEHNR, FQNEAQ (reference sequence). V was shortened by 4 bases and J by 1 base, with 16 bases between the two germline ends. The CDR3 covers 16 residues. The CDR3 region is CASSSRLDRQNTEAFF. The DNA for the CDR3 is TGTGCCAGCAGCTCCCGGTTAGACAGACAGAACACTGAAGCTTTCTTT.

The J gene is TRBJ2-2, the V gene TRBV19; D ambiguous. The germline gives CDR1 LNHDA, CDR2 SQIVND (reference sequence). With 5 bases removed from V and 3 bases from J, the gap between germline ends came to 10 bases. The CDR3 consists of 14 residues. The DNA for the CDR3 is TGTGCCAGTAGTTTCCGGGTTTACACCGGGGAGCTGTTTTTT. Its protein is CASSFRVYTGELFF.

The CDR3 coding sequence is TGTGCCAGCAGGGAGGGTTCCTCAAATGAAAAACTGTTTTTT. This translates into CASREGSSNEKLFF. V and J are TRBV11-2 and TRBJ1-4; D unclear. The CDR3 is made up of 14 amino acids. Germline V gives CDR1 SGHAT, CDR2 FQNNGV. V lost 6 bases and J 5 bases, leaving 13 bases between the germline ends.

V is TRBV5-1 and J is TRBJ2-1; 10 bases map to TRBD1. The CDR3 runs 15 residues. The germline gives CDR1 SGHRS, CDR2 YFSETQ. V shed 4 bases and J 8 bases; nucleotides not matched to a gene: 9. CDR3 DNA: TGCGCCAGCAGCCCGAGACAGGGGGCGCGGGATGAGCAGTTCTTC. Protein: CASSPRQGARDEQFF.

The chain couples TRBV10-3 to TRBJ1-1, with TRBD1 identical over 10 bases. CDR3 length equals 16 residues. The trim removed 3 bases at V and 5 bases at J, leaving 9 bases unmatched. Per the germline V gene, CDR1 is ENHRY and CDR2 is SYGVKD. Here the CDR3 DNA reads TGTGCCATCAGTGATGTGACAGGGGGCGGGTTAACTGAAGCTTTCTTT. Translated, it gives CAISDVTGGGLTEAFF.

The chain couples TRBV25-1 to TRBJ2-5, with a weak D call TRBD2 (5 bases). Germline V gene data show CDR1 as MGHDK and CDR2 as SYGVNS. The ends were cut back, 5 bases at V and 3 bases at J, with 16 bases in the middle. The CDR3 is 15 residues long. The DNA of the CDR3 is TGTGCCAGCAGTTTTGGTGGAGTCGGGAAAGAGACCCAGTACTTC. Translated: CASSFGGVGKETQYF.

The rearrangement uses TRBV10-3 and TRBJ1-5; TRBD1 matches at 11 bases. There are 12 residues in the CDR3. Germline CDR1 ENHRY, CDR2 SYGVKD. Unmatched junction bases numbered 2, after V lost 5 bases and J lost 11 bases. The CDR3 loop is CAISRTGGSQHF. DNA for the CDR3: TGTGCCATCAGTAGGACAGGGGGCTCCCAGCATTTT.

The rearrangement uses TRBV2 and TRBJ1-1, with 10 bases that match TRBD1. Germline V gene sequence: CDR1 SNHLY, CDR2 FYNNEI. The CDR3 is made up of 14 amino acids. Trimming cost V 6 bases and J 4 bases; bases outside gene matches: 5. CDR3 sequence: CASRETGGSTEAFF. CDR3 in DNA: TGTGCCAGCAGGGAGACAGGGGGCAGCACTGAAGCTTTCTTT.